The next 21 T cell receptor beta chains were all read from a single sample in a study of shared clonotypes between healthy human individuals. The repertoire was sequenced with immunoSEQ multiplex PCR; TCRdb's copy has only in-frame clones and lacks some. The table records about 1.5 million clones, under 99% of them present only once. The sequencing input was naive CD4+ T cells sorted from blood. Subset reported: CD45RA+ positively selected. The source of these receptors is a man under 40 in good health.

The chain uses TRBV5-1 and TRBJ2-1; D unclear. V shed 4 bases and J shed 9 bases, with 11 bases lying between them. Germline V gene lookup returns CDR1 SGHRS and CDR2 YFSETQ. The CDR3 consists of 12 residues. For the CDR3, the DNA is TGCGCCAGCAGCGCGGATTTTTTTGAGCAGTTCTTC. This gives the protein CASSADFFEQFF.

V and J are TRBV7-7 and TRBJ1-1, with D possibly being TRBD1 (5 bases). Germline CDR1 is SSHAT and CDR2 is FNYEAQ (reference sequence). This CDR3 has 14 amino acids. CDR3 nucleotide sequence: TGTGCTAGCGACTACGGCCGGGGGAGGACTGAAGCTTTCTTT. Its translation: CASDYGRGRTEAFF. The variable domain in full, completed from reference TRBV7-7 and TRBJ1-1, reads GAGVSQSPRYKVTKRGQDVTLRCDPISSHATLYWYQQALGQGPEFLTYFNYEAQPDKSGLPSDRFSAERPEGSISTLTIQRTEQRDSAMYRCASDYGRGRTEAFFGQGTRLTVV.

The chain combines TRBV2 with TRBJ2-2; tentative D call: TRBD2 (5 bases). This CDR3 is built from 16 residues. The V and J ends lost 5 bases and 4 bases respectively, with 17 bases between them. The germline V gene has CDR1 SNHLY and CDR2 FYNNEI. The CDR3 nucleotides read TGTGCCAGCAGTTACACATCGGGGTGGGCCACCGGGGAGCTGTTTTTT. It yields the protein CASSYTSGWATGELFF.

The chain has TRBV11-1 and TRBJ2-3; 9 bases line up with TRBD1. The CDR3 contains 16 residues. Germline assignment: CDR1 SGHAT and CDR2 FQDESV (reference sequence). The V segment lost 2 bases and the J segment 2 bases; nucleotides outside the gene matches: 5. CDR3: CASSLWTGEITDTQYF. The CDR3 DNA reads TGTGCCAGCAGCTTATGGACAGGGGAAATCACAGATACGCAGTATTTT.

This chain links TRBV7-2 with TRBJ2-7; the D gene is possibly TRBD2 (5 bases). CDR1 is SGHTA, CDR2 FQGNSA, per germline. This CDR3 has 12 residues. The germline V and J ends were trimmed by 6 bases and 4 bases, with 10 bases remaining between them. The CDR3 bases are TGTGCCAGCAGGCCGGGCGGGTACGAGCAGTACTTC. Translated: CASRPGGYEQYF. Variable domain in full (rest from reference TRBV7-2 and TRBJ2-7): GAGVSQSPSNKVTEKGKDVELRCDPISGHTALYWYRQSLGQGLEFLIYFQGNSAPDKSGLPSDRFSAERTGGSVSTLTIQRTQQEDSAVYLCASRPGGYEQYFGPGTRLTVT.

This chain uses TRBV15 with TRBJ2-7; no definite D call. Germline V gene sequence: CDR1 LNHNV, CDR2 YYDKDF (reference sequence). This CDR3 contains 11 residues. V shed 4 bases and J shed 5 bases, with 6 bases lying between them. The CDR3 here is CATSTSHEQYF. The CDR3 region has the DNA TGTGCCACCAGCACAAGCCACGAGCAGTACTTC. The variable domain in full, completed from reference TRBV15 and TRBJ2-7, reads DAMVIQNPRYQVTQFGKPVTLSCSQTLNHNVMYWYQQKSSQAPKLLFHYYDKDFNNEADTPDNFQSRRPNTSFCFLDIRSPGLGDTAMYLCATSTSHEQYFGPGTRLTVT.

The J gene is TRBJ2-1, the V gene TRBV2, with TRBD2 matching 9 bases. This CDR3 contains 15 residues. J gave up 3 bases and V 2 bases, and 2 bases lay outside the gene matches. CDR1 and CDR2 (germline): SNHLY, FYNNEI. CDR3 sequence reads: CASSELAGLYNEQFF. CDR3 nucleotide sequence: TGTGCCAGCAGTGAACTAGCGGGGCTCTACAATGAGCAGTTCTTC.

The CDR3 coding sequence is TGCGCCAGCAGCCAAGATGACGTAACCACAGATACGCAGTATTTT. It specifies CASSQDDVTTDTQYF. The rearrangement joins TRBV4-1 to TRBJ2-3; D is unresolved. The V end was cut by 0 bases, the J end by 2 bases, with 9 bases between. This CDR3 is 15 amino acids long. CDR1 and CDR2 from the germline V gene are MGHRA and YSYEKL.

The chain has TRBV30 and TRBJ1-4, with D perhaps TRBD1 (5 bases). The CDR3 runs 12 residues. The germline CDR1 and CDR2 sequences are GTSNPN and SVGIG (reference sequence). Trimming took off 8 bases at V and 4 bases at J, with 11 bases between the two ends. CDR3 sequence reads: CAERGVNEKLFF. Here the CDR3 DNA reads TGTGCCGAGCGGGGGGTTAATGAAAAACTGTTTTTT.

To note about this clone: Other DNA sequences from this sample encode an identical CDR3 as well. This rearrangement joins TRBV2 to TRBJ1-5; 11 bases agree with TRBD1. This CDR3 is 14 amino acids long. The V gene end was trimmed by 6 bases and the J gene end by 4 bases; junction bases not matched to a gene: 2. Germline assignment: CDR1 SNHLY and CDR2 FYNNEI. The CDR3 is CASSRDRGNQPQHF. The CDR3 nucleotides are TGTGCCAGCAGCAGGGACAGGGGGAATCAGCCCCAGCATTTT.

The chain's CDR3 is CASSPGTGAVSGYTF. DNA of the CDR3: TGTGCCAGCAGTCCCGGGACAGGGGCTGTAAGTGGCTACACCTTC. The rearrangement joins TRBV27 to TRBJ1-2, with 10 bases lining up with TRBD1. Unmatched junction bases numbered 10, after V lost 5 bases and J lost 7 bases. This CDR3 is 15 amino acids long. The germline V gene has CDR1 MNHEY and CDR2 SMNVEV (reference sequence).

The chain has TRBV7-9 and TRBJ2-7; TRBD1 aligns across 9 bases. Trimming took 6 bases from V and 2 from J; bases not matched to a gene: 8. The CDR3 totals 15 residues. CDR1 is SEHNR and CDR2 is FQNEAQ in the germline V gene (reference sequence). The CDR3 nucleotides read TGTGCCAGCAGTCCATACCGGGACAGGGCCTACGAGCAGTACTTC. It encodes CASSPYRDRAYEQYF.

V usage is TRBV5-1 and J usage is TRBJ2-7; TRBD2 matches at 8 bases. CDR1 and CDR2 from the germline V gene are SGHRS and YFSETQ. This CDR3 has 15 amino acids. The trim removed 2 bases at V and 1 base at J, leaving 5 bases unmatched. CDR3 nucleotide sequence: TGCGCCAGCAGCTTAGATCTAGCGGGTTCCTACGAGCAGTACTTC. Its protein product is CASSLDLAGSYEQYF.

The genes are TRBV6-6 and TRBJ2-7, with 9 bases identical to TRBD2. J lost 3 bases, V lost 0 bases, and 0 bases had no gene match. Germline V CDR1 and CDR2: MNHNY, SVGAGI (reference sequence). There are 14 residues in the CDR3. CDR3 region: CASSYSTSGYEQYF. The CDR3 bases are TGTGCCAGCAGTTACTCGACTAGCGGCTACGAGCAGTACTTC.

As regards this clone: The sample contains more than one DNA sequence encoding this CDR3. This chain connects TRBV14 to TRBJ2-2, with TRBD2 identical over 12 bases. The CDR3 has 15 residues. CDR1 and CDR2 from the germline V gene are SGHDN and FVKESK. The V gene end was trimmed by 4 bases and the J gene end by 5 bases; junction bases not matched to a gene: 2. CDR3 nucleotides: TGTGCCAGCAGCCGCGGACTAGCGGGGACCGGGGAGCTGTTTTTT. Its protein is CASSRGLAGTGELFF.

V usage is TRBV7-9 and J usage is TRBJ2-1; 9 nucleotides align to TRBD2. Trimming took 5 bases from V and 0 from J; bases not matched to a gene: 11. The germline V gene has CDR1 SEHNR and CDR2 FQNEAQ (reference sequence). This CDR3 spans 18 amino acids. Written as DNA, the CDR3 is TGTGCCAGCAGCGGTAGCGGGAGTAAGGAGAGCTCCTACAATGAGCAGTTCTTC. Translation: CASSGSGSKESSYNEQFF.

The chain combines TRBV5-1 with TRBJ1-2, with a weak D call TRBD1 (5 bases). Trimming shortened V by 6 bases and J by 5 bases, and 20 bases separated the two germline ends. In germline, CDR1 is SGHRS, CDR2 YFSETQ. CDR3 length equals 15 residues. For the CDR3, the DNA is TGCGCCAGCACCCTGGTCCCGGGAGGGGATTATGGCTACACCTTC. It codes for CASTLVPGGDYGYTF. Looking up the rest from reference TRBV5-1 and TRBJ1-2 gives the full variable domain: KAGVTQTPRYLIKTRGQQVTLSCSPISGHRSVSWYQQTPGQGLQFLFEYFSETQRNKGNFPGRFSGRQFSNSRSEMNVSTLELGDSALYLCASTLVPGGDYGYTFGSGTRLTVV.

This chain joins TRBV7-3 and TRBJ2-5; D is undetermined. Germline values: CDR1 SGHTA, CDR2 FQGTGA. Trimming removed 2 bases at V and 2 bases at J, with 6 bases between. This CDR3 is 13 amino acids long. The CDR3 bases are TGTGCCAGCAGCTTACGTTCACAAGAGACCCAGTACTTC. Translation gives CASSLRSQETQYF.

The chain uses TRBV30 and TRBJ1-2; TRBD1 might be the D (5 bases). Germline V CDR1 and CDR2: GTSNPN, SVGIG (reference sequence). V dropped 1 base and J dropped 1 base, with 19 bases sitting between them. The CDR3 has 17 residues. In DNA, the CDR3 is TGTGCCTGGAGTGGAGGCGGCCTCGACAGCCATAACTATGGCTACACCTTC. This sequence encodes CAWSGGGLDSHNYGYTF.

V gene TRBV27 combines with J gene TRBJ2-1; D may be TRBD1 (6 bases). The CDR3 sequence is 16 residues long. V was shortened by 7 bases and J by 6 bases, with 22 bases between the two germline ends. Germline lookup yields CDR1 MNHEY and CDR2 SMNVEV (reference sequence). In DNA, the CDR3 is TGTGCCAGCAAGAGACAGGTCGCTGAGACGGGCAATGAGCAGTTCTTC. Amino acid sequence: CASKRQVAETGNEQFF.

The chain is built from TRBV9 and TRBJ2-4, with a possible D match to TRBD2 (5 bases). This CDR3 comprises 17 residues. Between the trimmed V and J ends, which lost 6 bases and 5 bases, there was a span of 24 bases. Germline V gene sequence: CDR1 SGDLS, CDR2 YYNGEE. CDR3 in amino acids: CASTESLRVNGQNIQYF. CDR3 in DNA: TGTGCCAGCACCGAATCGTTGAGGGTGAATGGTCAAAACATTCAGTACTTC.